A single sample gave rise to the 29 T cell receptor beta chains below, sequenced in a study of shared clonotypes between healthy human individuals. The assay was immunoSEQ multiplex PCR, and TCRdb's table has in-frame clones only and misses some. The table has about 1.5 million clones, 98% seen once. Sequences were obtained from naive CD4+ T cells sorted from blood. Subset reported: CD45RA+ positively selected. The receptor source for this set is a young man in good health.

V and J are TRBV18 and TRBJ2-1, with D possibly TRBD1 on 6 matching bases. Germline-derived CDR1 and CDR2 are KGHSH and LQKENI. Trimming took 5 bases from V and 2 from J, leaving 13 bases between them. The CDR3 loop spans 15 amino acids. CDR3 protein: CASSNTGHPYNEQFF. As DNA, the CDR3 is TGTGCCAGCTCAAATACAGGGCACCCCTACAATGAGCAGTTCTTC.

The chain combines TRBV15 with TRBJ2-7; no definite D call. V lost 1 base, J lost 5 bases, and 18 bases lay in between. Germline assignment: CDR1 LNHNV and CDR2 YYDKDF (reference sequence). This CDR3 is built from 16 residues. In DNA, the CDR3 is TGTGCCACCAGCAGAGTGCCCGCTCGTACGGCTAACGAGCAGTACTTC. Its protein is CATSRVPARTANEQYF.

As concerns this clone: Other DNA sequences in this sample translate to the same CDR3. This rearrangement joins TRBV6-5 to TRBJ2-5, with unresolved D. Germline V gene lookup returns CDR1 MNHEY and CDR2 SVGAGI. The CDR3 contains 14 residues. With 0 bases removed from V and 4 bases from J, the gap between germline ends came to 9 bases. CDR3 nucleotide sequence: TGTGCCAGCAGTTACTCCTTGCTAGGAGAGACCCAGTACTTC. It encodes CASSYSLLGETQYF.

J is TRBJ2-3 and V is TRBV27; 15 bases agree with TRBD2. The V segment lost 4 bases and the J segment 2 bases; nucleotides outside the gene matches: 13. Germline-derived CDR1 and CDR2 are MNHEY and SMNVEV (reference sequence). This CDR3 has 20 residues. CDR3 in DNA: TGTGCCAGCAGTTCAATACTCCCTGGACTAGCGGGAGGGAACACAGATACGCAGTATTTT. Protein product: CASSSILPGLAGGNTDTQYF.

This clone was counted a single time. The chain uses TRBV2 and TRBJ2-1; no firm D call. Germline V gene sequence: CDR1 SNHLY, CDR2 FYNNEI. Trimming removed 10 bases from V and 4 bases from J, with 8 bases in between. The CDR3 is 11 residues long. The CDR3 nucleotides are TGTGCCAACCGGTTATACAATGAGCAGTTCTTC. Its translation is CANRLYNEQFF.

This clone was seen a single time. This rearrangement joins TRBV7-3 to TRBJ2-1; D is ambiguous. V lost 1 base, J lost 0 bases, and 10 bases lay in between. This CDR3 contains 16 residues. The germline V gene has CDR1 SGHTA and CDR2 FQGTGA. In DNA, the CDR3 is TGTGCCAGCAGCTTAAATCCGAGTAGCTCCTACAATGAGCAGTTCTTC. It translates to CASSLNPSSSYNEQFF.

The chain is built from TRBV30 and TRBJ2-7, with 8 nucleotides matching TRBD2. V gave up 3 bases and J gave up 12 bases; unmatched junction bases: 7. CDR3 size: 11 residues. Looked up from germline, CDR1 is GTSNPN and CDR2 is SVGIG (reference sequence). CDR3 loop: CAWSNGGESYF. Here the CDR3 DNA reads TGTGCCTGGAGCAACGGGGGGGAGTCGTACTTC.

Note on this clone: Other DNA sequences of this sample code for an identical CDR3. The rearrangement links TRBV5-1 to TRBJ2-5; TRBD2 aligns across 12 bases. V was clipped by 4 bases and J by 2 bases; unmatched bases: 3. Germline values: CDR1 SGHRS, CDR2 YFSETQ. The length of the CDR3 is 15 residues. CDR3 protein: CASSTGLAGQETQYF. DNA for the CDR3: TGCGCCAGCAGCACCGGACTAGCGGGGCAAGAGACCCAGTACTTC.

CDR3 amino acids: CASSYSAVASTDTQYF. The DNA for the CDR3 is TGTGCCAGCAGTTACTCCGCGGTAGCGAGCACAGATACGCAGTATTTT. The V gene is TRBV6-6, the J gene TRBJ2-3; D possibly corresponds to TRBD2 (5 bases). The length of the CDR3 is 16 residues. V was pared by 0 bases and J by 0 bases, with 10 bases between. CDR1 and CDR2 (germline): MNHNY, SVGAGI (reference sequence).

The chain uses TRBV10-3 and TRBJ2-7; a weak D match, TRBD2 (5 bases). Germline lookup yields CDR1 ENHRY and CDR2 SYGVKD. The CDR3 is made up of 15 amino acids. Trimming pared 2 bases from V and 6 bases from J, leaving 17 bases between. The CDR3 is CAISEAGKREGEQYF. Here the CDR3 DNA reads TGTGCCATCAGTGAGGCCGGGAAACGGGAAGGCGAGCAGTACTTC.

The chain uses TRBV5-1 and TRBJ2-7; 11 bases are shared with TRBD2. V was pared by 3 bases and J by 4 bases, with 15 bases of the junction left unmatched. The CDR3 covers 18 residues. Per the germline V gene, CDR1 is SGHRS and CDR2 is YFSETQ. CDR3 nucleotide sequence: TGCGCCAGCAGCTCACCCCCAGGACCGGCTAGCGGGAGGTACGAGCAGTACTTC. Protein product: CASSSPPGPASGRYEQYF.

The chain recombines TRBV30 with TRBJ1-2; 8 nucleotides match TRBD1. Trimming cost V 0 bases and J 8 bases; bases outside gene matches: 5. Germline CDR1 and CDR2: GTSNPN and SVGIG (reference sequence). The CDR3 has 13 residues. The CDR3 region is CAWSVQGARGYTF. In nucleotides, the CDR3 is TGTGCCTGGAGTGTCCAGGGGGCGCGGGGCTACACCTTC. The full variable domain, with the rest looked up from reference TRBV30 and TRBJ1-2, is SQTIHQWPATLVQPVGSPLSLECTVEGTSNPNLYWYRQAAGRGLQLLFYSVGIGQISSEVPQNLSASRPQDRQFILSSKKLLLSDSGFYLCAWSVQGARGYTFGSGTRLTVV.

This chain links TRBV10-3 with TRBJ2-2; 10 nucleotides align to TRBD2. The CDR3 has 15 amino acids. CDR1 is ENHRY and CDR2 is SYGVKD in the germline V gene. Trimming took 9 bases from V and 2 from J; bases not matched to a gene: 6. The DNA for the CDR3 is TGTGCCATGTCAACTAGCGGGACCAACACCGGGGAGCTGTTTTTT. Protein sequence: CAMSTSGTNTGELFF.

The rearrangement links TRBV11-2 to TRBJ1-4; no clear D gene. V lost 3 bases to trimming and J lost 2 bases, with 7 bases between them. The germline gives CDR1 SGHAT, CDR2 FQNNGV. The CDR3 is 14 amino acids. This CDR3 reads CASSFGRTNEKLFF. The CDR3 nucleotides are TGTGCCAGCAGCTTCGGCAGGACTAATGAAAAACTGTTTTTT.

The gene calls are TRBV28 and TRBJ1-5; TRBD1 is a possible D gene (5 bases). The germline CDR1 and CDR2 sequences are MDHEN and SYDVKM. The CDR3 has 15 amino acids. Trimming took off 3 bases at V and 3 bases at J, with 12 bases between the two ends. CDR3 in amino acids: CASSFFDRDNQPQHF. CDR3 DNA: TGTGCCAGCAGTTTTTTCGACAGAGACAATCAGCCCCAGCATTTT.

This clone was detected only once. This chain uses TRBV15 with TRBJ2-7, with TRBD1 identical over 9 bases. Germline CDR1 and CDR2: LNHNV and YYDKDF (reference sequence). V trimming: 1 base; J trimming: 3 bases; junction bases outside the gene matches: 1. The CDR3 contains 14 residues. The CDR3 sequence: CATSRGTGDYEQYF. For the CDR3, the DNA is TGTGCCACCAGCAGAGGGACAGGGGACTACGAGCAGTACTTC.

The chain combines TRBV5-1 with TRBJ2-1; maybe TRBD1 (6 bases). The CDR3 is made up of 14 amino acids. V gave up 4 bases and J gave up 8 bases, with 16 bases separating them. From germline, CDR1 is SGHRS and CDR2 YFSETQ. This CDR3 reads CASSPRTGTHEQFF. CDR3 in DNA: TGCGCCAGCAGCCCCAGAACAGGGACCCATGAGCAGTTCTTC.

The chain joins TRBV7-9 to TRBJ2-3; 7 bases map to TRBD1. Trimming cost V 4 bases and J 3 bases; bases outside gene matches: 10. CDR3 length: 16 residues. CDR1 is SEHNR and CDR2 is FQNEAQ in the germline V gene (reference sequence). The CDR3 region has the DNA TGTGCCAGCAGCTCAAGGGACAGCCTAACGACAGATACGCAGTATTTT. It is translated as CASSSRDSLTTDTQYF.

The genes are TRBV4-3 and TRBJ2-7, with TRBD1 matching 8 bases. Germline V CDR1 and CDR2: LGHNA, YSLEER. CDR3 length: 16 residues. Trimming removed 0 bases from V and 7 bases from J; junction bases left unmatched: 11. The CDR3 DNA follows: TGCGCCAGCAGCCAAGATCAGGGCAGGGGGCGGGATGAGCAGTACTTC. Translating gives CASSQDQGRGRDEQYF.

Comment on this clone: The same CDR3 is also encoded by other DNA sequences in this sample. The chain has TRBV5-1 and TRBJ1-3; the D is unclear. Germline values: CDR1 SGHRS, CDR2 YFSETQ. This CDR3 contains 14 residues. V was shortened by 0 bases and J by 0 bases, with 4 bases between the two germline ends. The CDR3 nucleotides read TGCGCCAGCAGCTTGGGGTTCTCTGGAAACACCATATATTTT. Its translation: CASSLGFSGNTIYF.

The chain combines TRBV28 with TRBJ2-1, with 11 bases that match TRBD2. CDR1 and CDR2 from the germline V gene are MDHEN and SYDVKM. The CDR3 is made up of 19 amino acids. V lost 3 bases, J lost 7 bases, and 17 bases stayed unmatched. The CDR3 bases are TGTGCCAGCAGTTTTGTAGGACTAGCGGGTAAAGAAAGACCGAATGAGCAGTTCTTC. This encodes CASSFVGLAGKERPNEQFF. Full variable domain (missing parts from reference TRBV28 and TRBJ2-1): DVKVTQSSRYLVKRTGEKVFLECVQDMDHENMFWYRQDPGLGLRLIYFSYDVKMKEKGDIPEGYSVSREKKERFSLILESASTNQTSMYLCASSFVGLAGKERPNEQFFGPGTRLTVL.

The V and J genes are TRBV5-1 and TRBJ1-1, with TRBD1 matching 8 bases. The germline V gene encodes CDR1 SGHRS and CDR2 YFSETQ. With 0 bases clipped from V and 1 base from J, the junction kept 2 bases outside the gene matches. The CDR3 is 15 amino acids. This chain's CDR3 is CASSLAGQGNTEAFF. The CDR3 DNA reads TGCGCCAGCAGCTTGGCCGGACAGGGGAACACTGAAGCTTTCTTT.

The J gene is TRBJ1-5, the V gene TRBV29-1; the D gene is possibly TRBD1 (6 bases). The germline V gene encodes CDR1 SQVTM and CDR2 ANQGSEA. CDR3 length: 13 amino acids. Trimming cost V 7 bases and J 3 bases, with 13 bases left between them. The CDR3 coding sequence is TGCAGCGCGAAGGACAGCCCCAATCAGCCCCAGCATTTT. It is translated as CSAKDSPNQPQHF.

The rearrangement uses TRBV7-3 and TRBJ1-1, with D perhaps TRBD1 (6 bases). The CDR3 extends over 15 amino acids. The ends were cut back, 5 bases at V and 4 bases at J, with 17 bases in the middle. Per germline, CDR1 SGHTA and CDR2 FQGTGA. CDR3 in amino acids: CASSPETGYFTEAFF. In DNA, the CDR3 is TGTGCCAGCAGCCCGGAAACAGGGTATTTCACTGAAGCTTTCTTT.

The chain has TRBV25-1 and TRBJ1-2; 8 nucleotides match TRBD1. The CDR3 has 13 amino acids. From germline, CDR1 is MGHDK and CDR2 SYGVNS. J lost 4 bases, V lost 3 bases, and 1 base had no gene match. CDR3 nucleotides: TGTGCCAGCAGTGACACAGGGGGCTATGGCTACACCTTC. It specifies CASSDTGGYGYTF.

V is TRBV18 and J is TRBJ2-7; D call uncertain. The length of the CDR3 is 13 residues. The V gene's germline CDR1 is KGHSH and CDR2 LQKENI. Deletions cut 2 bases from V and 2 bases from J, with 7 bases between. In nucleotides, the CDR3 is TGTGCCAGCTCACCAGAACCTCCCTACGAGCAGTACTTC. It specifies CASSPEPPYEQYF.

The chain combines TRBV25-1 with TRBJ2-1, with D perhaps TRBD1 (5 bases). The CDR3 covers 10 residues. With 6 bases removed from V and 9 bases from J, the gap between germline ends came to 6 bases. The germline gives CDR1 MGHDK, CDR2 SYGVNS. The CDR3 protein is CASRGVEQFF. The CDR3 bases are TGTGCCAGCAGAGGGGTTGAGCAGTTCTTC.

CDR3 residues: CASSIFPSGDYGYTF. CDR3 DNA: TGTGCCAGTAGTATTTTTCCGTCTGGGGATTATGGCTACACCTTC. The chain employs TRBV19 and TRBJ1-2; D remains unclear. Germline V gene sequence: CDR1 LNHDA, CDR2 SQIVND (reference sequence). V was cut by 3 bases and J by 5 bases, with 16 bases left in between. The CDR3 spans 15 residues.

This clone was found once. This chain links TRBV30 with TRBJ2-7, with 7 bases aligning to TRBD1. Germline CDR1 GTSNPN, CDR2 SVGIG (reference sequence). This CDR3 spans 15 amino acids. The ends lost 2 bases at V and 0 bases at J; junction bases unmatched: 7. CDR3 sequence reads: CAWSLPGTASYEQYF. The CDR3 DNA is TGTGCCTGGAGTCTCCCCGGGACAGCCTCCTACGAGCAGTACTTC. The full variable domain, with the rest looked up from reference TRBV30 and TRBJ2-7, is SQTIHQWPATLVQPVGSPLSLECTVEGTSNPNLYWYRQAAGRGLQLLFYSVGIGQISSEVPQNLSASRPQDRQFILSSKKLLLSDSGFYLCAWSLPGTASYEQYFGPGTRLTVT.